Following are 32 T cell receptor beta chains from one sample sequenced in a study of T cells after yellow fever vaccination. TCRdb used MiXCR to reprocess the 5' RACE reads, holding one entry per CDR3 protein. Among hundreds of thousands of distinct CDR3 sequences listed, 9.5% to 15% were seen once. Sequenced material: CD4+ T cells sorted from PBMCs, taken 15 days after the yellow fever booster vaccination. These receptors originate from a man aged 18-30 years who received the YFV17D yellow fever vaccine.

This clonotype was counted only a few times. The chain is built from TRBV27 and TRBJ2-3; TRBD2 is a possible D gene (6 bases). The CDR3 covers 15 residues. V dropped 1 base and J dropped 4 bases, with 12 bases sitting between them. CDR1 is MNHEY, CDR2 SMNVEV, per germline (reference sequence). The CDR3 protein is CASSLYRPGADTQYF. The CDR3 region has the DNA TGTGCCAGCAGTTTATACAGACCGGGGGCAGATACGCAGTATTTT.

The genes are TRBV20-1 and TRBJ2-1, with TRBD2 matching 9 bases. The CDR3 is 11 residues long. V dropped 6 bases and J dropped 8; count of bases not matched to a gene: 2. The V gene's germline CDR1 is DFQATT and CDR2 SNEGSKA (reference sequence). The CDR3 loop is CSASGGHEQFF. CDR3 in DNA: TGCAGTGCGAGCGGGGGGCATGAGCAGTTCTTC.

This chain uses TRBV5-1 with TRBJ1-2; D remains ambiguous. Trimming cost V 1 base and J 6 bases, with 7 bases left between them. Germline lookup yields CDR1 SGHRS and CDR2 YFSETQ. CDR3 length equals 12 residues. The CDR3 region has the DNA TGCGCCAGCAGCTTGCTTATGAATGGCTACACCTTC. Residues: CASSLLMNGYTF.

This clonotype was counted many times. V and J are TRBV5-4 and TRBJ2-7; the D call may be TRBD1 or TRBD2 (5 bases each). The CDR3 is 16 amino acids. V was pared by 0 bases and J by 6 bases, with 19 bases between. Germline V gives CDR1 SGHNT, CDR2 YYREEE (reference sequence). CDR3 coding DNA: TGTGCCAGCAGCTTGGATTCCGCGAGGGCCGGGGCCGAGCAGTACTTC. It specifies CASSLDSARAGAEQYF.

This clonotype was observed a handful of times. The chain joins TRBV28 to TRBJ2-7, with 8 bases fitting TRBD1. CDR3 size: 16 residues. V lost 6 bases and J lost 2; bases outside the gene matches: 12. Germline V lookup: CDR1 MDHEN, CDR2 SYDVKM. Here the CDR3 DNA reads TGTGCCAGCAGACGGAAACAGGGGGGAGTAACCTACGAGCAGTACGTC. This encodes CASRRKQGGVTYEQYV.

This clonotype has a handful of counts. This chain connects TRBV29-1 to TRBJ1-4; D remains ambiguous. Looked up from germline, CDR1 is SQVTM and CDR2 is ANQGSEA. The V gene lost 6 bases and the J gene lost 1 base, with 12 bases spanning the gap. The CDR3 runs to 14 residues. Here the CDR3 reads CSVTGPRTNEKLFF. As DNA, the CDR3 is TGCAGCGTGACCGGACCGAGAACTAATGAAAAACTGTTTTTT.

This clonotype was seen more than once but under ten times. The rearrangement uses TRBV29-1 and TRBJ2-4; 9 bases are a match to TRBD2. Germline values: CDR1 SQVTM, CDR2 ANQGSEA. This CDR3 is built from 12 residues. V lost 3 bases and J lost 7; bases outside the gene matches: 1. The CDR3 DNA follows: TGCAGCGTTGACACTAGCGGGAACATTCAGTACTTC. This encodes CSVDTSGNIQYF. Drawing the rest from reference TRBV29-1 and TRBJ2-4, the complete variable domain is SAVISQKPSRDICQRGTSLTIQCQVDSQVTMMFWYRQQPGQSLTLIATANQGSEATYESGFVIDKFPISRPNLTFSTLTVSNMSPEDSSIYLCSVDTSGNIQYFGAGTRLSVL.

This clonotype was seen a few times. The rearrangement links TRBV7-9 to TRBJ1-1; D uncertain. The V end was cut by 1 base, the J end by 3 bases, with 15 bases between. There are 16 residues in the CDR3. Per germline, CDR1 SEHNR and CDR2 FQNEAQ (reference sequence). This chain's CDR3 is CASSLVSLPGDTEAFF. CDR3 coding DNA: TGTGCCAGCAGCTTAGTTTCTCTCCCCGGGGACACTGAAGCTTTCTTT.

This clonotype turned up a few times. The V call is TRBV2, the J call TRBJ1-6; a possible D gene is TRBD1 (5 bases). Germline values: CDR1 SNHLY, CDR2 FYNNEI. V lost 4 bases, J lost 2 bases, and 6 bases lay in between. The CDR3 sequence is 14 residues long. CDR3 residues: CASSGGPYNSPLHF. For the CDR3, the DNA is TGTGCCAGCAGTGGGGGACCCTATAATTCACCCCTCCACTTT.

On this clonotype: One end of the junction does not line up with germline, which may come from a read error. V usage is TRBV27 and J usage is TRBJ2-7; possibly TRBD1 for D (6 bases). The CDR3 is 12 amino acids. The germline V gene encodes CDR1 MNHEY and CDR2 SMNVEV (reference sequence). The CDR3 DNA reads TGTGCCAGCAGTACACAGGGAAGGATTCCCTCCTTC. It encodes CASSTQGRIPSF.

This clonotype was detected ten times or more. This chain connects TRBV28 to TRBJ1-5; tentatively, D is TRBD1 (6 bases). V lost 6 bases, J lost 3 bases, and 15 bases lay in between. The CDR3 runs to 15 residues. CDR1 MDHEN and CDR2 SYDVKM come from the germline V gene. This CDR3 reads CASSGQGIDNQPQHF. Here the CDR3 DNA reads TGTGCCAGCAGCGGGCAGGGGATAGACAATCAGCCCCAGCATTTT.

This clonotype showed up just a few times. This chain connects TRBV9 to TRBJ2-5; 7 bases fit TRBD2. This CDR3 has 18 residues. Germline values: CDR1 SGDLS, CDR2 YYNGEE. V was pared by 0 bases and J by 4 bases, with 15 bases of the junction left unmatched. CDR3: CASSVGGGGAPWGETQYF. The CDR3 coding sequence is TGTGCCAGCAGCGTAGGCGGCGGGGGAGCCCCTTGGGGAGAGACCCAGTACTTC.

This clonotype turned up a few times. The rearrangement uses TRBV15 and TRBJ1-5; D uncertain. The ends were cut back, 6 bases at V and 10 bases at J, with 13 bases in the middle. Germline V gene lookup returns CDR1 LNHNV and CDR2 YYDKDF (reference sequence). CDR3 size: 12 residues. The CDR3: CATRQGSNPQHF. CDR3 DNA: TGTGCCACCAGACAAGGGTCAAATCCCCAGCATTTT.

This chain links TRBV18 with TRBJ2-5, with D possibly matching TRBD1 (6 bases). Between the trimmed V and J ends, which lost 1 base and 3 bases, there was a span of 12 bases. Germline assignment: CDR1 KGHSH and CDR2 LQKENI. The CDR3 has 15 amino acids. As DNA, the CDR3 is TGTGCCAGCTCACCACTTCAGGGGCTCGAAGAGACCCAGTACTTC. Its translation is CASSPLQGLEETQYF. Drawing the rest from reference TRBV18 and TRBJ2-5, the complete variable domain is NAGVMQNPRHLVRRRGQEARLRCSPMKGHSHVYWYRQLPEEGLKFMVYLQKENIIDESGMPKERFSAEFPKEGPSILRIQQVVRGDSAAYFCASSPLQGLEETQYFGPGTRLLVL.

This chain uses TRBV5-1 with TRBJ2-7; D gene unclear. Germline V gene data show CDR1 as SGHRS and CDR2 as YFSETQ. V shed 1 base and J shed 3 bases, with 8 bases lying between them. This CDR3 contains 13 residues. CDR3 sequence: CASSLNPGYEQYV. The CDR3 DNA reads TGCGCCAGCAGCTTGAACCCGGGCTACGAGCAGTACGTC.

This clonotype is judged medium-sized. The chain uses TRBV27 and TRBJ1-2; a possible D gene is TRBD1 (5 bases). V was cut by 0 bases and J by 4 bases, with 9 bases left in between. The CDR3 runs 14 residues. Germline CDR1 MNHEY, CDR2 SMNVEV (reference sequence). Written as DNA, the CDR3 is TGTGCCAGCAGTTTATCGGGGGAAAGCTATGGCTACACCTTC. This encodes CASSLSGESYGYTF.

This chain uses TRBV20-1 with TRBJ2-7, with TRBD2 identical over 7 bases. This CDR3 is 12 amino acids long. V lost 6 bases to trimming and J lost 6 bases; unmatched junction nucleotides: 8. From germline, CDR1 is DFQATT and CDR2 SNEGSKA (reference sequence). This CDR3 is CSAATSDREQYV. CDR3 DNA: TGCAGTGCGGCAACTAGCGACCGCGAGCAGTACGTC.

This chain connects TRBV4-2 to TRBJ2-1; no clear D. V was shortened by 0 bases and J by 6 bases, with 21 bases between the two germline ends. CDR1 is LGHNA and CDR2 is YNFKEQ in the germline V gene. The CDR3 loop spans 18 amino acids. The chain's CDR3 is CASSQDLGSAIKSNEQFF. The CDR3 bases are TGTGCCAGCAGCCAAGATCTAGGTTCGGCTATTAAGAGCAATGAGCAGTTCTTC.

The table lists this clonotype with a few counts. The CDR3 nucleotides are TGTGCCAGCAGTTTACGGGACAGGGTCTATGGCTACACCTTC. It yields the protein CASSLRDRVYGYTF. V usage is TRBV12-3 or TRBV12-4 and J usage is TRBJ1-2; 9 bases are shared with TRBD1. V lost 2 bases and J lost 4; bases outside the gene matches: 2. This CDR3 has 14 amino acids.

This clonotype was recorded at least ten times. The chain uses TRBV7-9 and TRBJ2-7; 7 bases are shared with TRBD1. Germline trimming cut 0 bases from V and 5 bases from J; bases unmatched to any gene: 4. The CDR3 is made up of 14 amino acids. The germline CDR1 and CDR2 sequences are SEHNR and FQNEAQ (reference sequence). The CDR3 here is CASSLAGTADEQYF. The CDR3 DNA sequence: TGTGCCAGCAGCTTAGCGGGGACAGCGGACGAGCAGTACTTC.

The sample holds one count of this clonotype. The chain recombines TRBV28 with TRBJ1-1, with D possibly TRBD1 on 5 matching bases. This CDR3 has 13 residues. Germline V CDR1 and CDR2: MDHEN, SYDVKM. V was clipped by 4 bases and J by 5 bases, with 11 bases between them. CDR3 DNA: TGTGCCAGCAGTTGGGGCAGGGAAACTGAAGCTTTCTTT. It encodes CASSWGRETEAFF.

The chain combines TRBV20-1 with TRBJ2-3; D is ambiguous. The V gene's germline CDR1 is DFQATT and CDR2 SNEGSKA (reference sequence). The CDR3 is made up of 12 amino acids. V gave up 6 bases and J gave up 5 bases, with 12 bases separating them. Written as DNA, the CDR3 is TGCAGTGCCCCAGACCGCGGAGATACGCAGTATTTT. It specifies CSAPDRGDTQYF.

This clonotype was observed a few times. This chain joins TRBV5-1 and TRBJ2-6, with D possibly matching TRBD1 (5 bases). CDR1 and CDR2 from the germline V gene are SGHRS and YFSETQ. This CDR3 has 15 amino acids. V was shortened by 2 bases and J by 1 base, with 7 bases between the two germline ends. The CDR3 bases are TGCGCCAGCAGCTTACAGGTATCTGGGGCCAACGTCCTGACTTTC. As protein: CASSLQVSGANVLTF.

The CDR3 reads CASKVSGANVLTF. The CDR3 nucleotides are TGCGCCAGCAAAGTCTCTGGGGCCAACGTCCTGACTTTC. This chain connects TRBV10-2 to TRBJ2-6; unclear D gene. Deletions cut 7 bases from V and 0 bases from J, with 4 bases between. Germline V gene data show CDR1 as WSHSY and CDR2 as SAAADI. The CDR3 loop spans 13 amino acids.

This clonotype came up once. The V gene is TRBV4-3, the J gene TRBJ1-2, with D possibly TRBD1 on 5 matching bases. The CDR3 is 17 residues long. The V end was cut by 6 bases, the J end by 3 bases, with 23 bases between. Germline V gives CDR1 LGHNA, CDR2 YSLEER. The CDR3 DNA is TGCGCCAGCAGTTTTACCTTCCTCAGGGAGGGGTACTATGGCTACACCTTC. It specifies CASSFTFLREGYYGYTF.

This clonotype showed up just a few times. The genes are TRBV7-2 and TRBJ2-5; D possibly uses TRBD1 or TRBD2 (6 bases each). The CDR3 length is 16 residues. V gave up 1 base and J gave up 1 base, with 13 bases separating them. In germline, CDR1 is SGHTA, CDR2 FQGNSA. CDR3 DNA sequence: TGTGCCAGCAGCTTAGAACGGGGGCGTACCCAAGAGACCCAGTACTTC. It is translated as CASSLERGRTQETQYF.

Turning to this clonotype: Sequence at one end of the junction differs from germline and may be a read error. The chain has TRBV7-9 and TRBJ1-1; 7 bases fit TRBD1. Germline V gene lookup returns CDR1 SEHNR and CDR2 FQNEAQ (reference sequence). There are 15 residues in the CDR3. Here the CDR3 DNA reads TGTGCCAGCAGCTTCCCTACGGACAGGTTAAAAGGTTTCGAGTTT. The encoded protein is CASSFPTDRLKGFEF.

This clonotype was detected only a few times. The V call is TRBV20-1, the J call TRBJ1-5; TRBD1 aligns across 7 bases. V lost 5 bases to trimming and J lost 0 bases; unmatched junction nucleotides: 16. This CDR3 is 18 amino acids long. The germline V gene has CDR1 DFQATT and CDR2 SNEGSKA (reference sequence). The CDR3 spells CSALTTGLDWFSNQPQHF. In DNA, the CDR3 is TGCAGTGCTCTTACGACAGGGTTAGACTGGTTTAGCAATCAGCCCCAGCATTTT.

This clonotype came up many times. The chain links TRBV20-1 to TRBJ2-1, with no clear D. Per germline, CDR1 DFQATT and CDR2 SNEGSKA (reference sequence). The CDR3 covers 11 residues. The ends were cut back, 5 bases at V and 10 bases at J, with 12 bases in the middle. The CDR3 DNA is TGCAGTGCTCTAGGAATCGAGGAGCAGTTCTTC. Protein sequence: CSALGIEEQFF.

This clonotype appeared many times. The rearrangement uses TRBV20-1 and TRBJ2-5; no clear D. The CDR3 has 12 amino acids. Germline V gene sequence: CDR1 DFQATT, CDR2 SNEGSKA (reference sequence). Deletions cut 0 bases from V and 3 bases from J, with 5 bases between. DNA for the CDR3: TGCAGTGCTAGAGAGGTTGAAGAGACCCAGTACTTC. It encodes CSAREVEETQYF.

The chain is built from TRBV4-3 and TRBJ1-2, with D possibly TRBD1 on 5 matching bases. The V and J ends lost 4 bases and 3 bases respectively, with 15 bases between them. CDR3 length: 15 amino acids. Germline V lookup: CDR1 LGHNA, CDR2 YSLEER. CDR3 loop: CASSLQWGGDYGYTF. The DNA of the CDR3 is TGCGCCAGCAGCCTACAATGGGGAGGGGACTATGGCTACACCTTC.

The gene calls are TRBV4-1 and TRBJ2-1, with D possibly matching TRBD2 (5 bases). Germline assignment: CDR1 MGHRA and CDR2 YSYEKL. V gave up 4 bases and J gave up 5 bases, with 9 bases separating them. The CDR3 contains 13 residues. CDR3 sequence (DNA): TGCGCCAGCAGCCTCCTCGGGAACAATGAGCAGTTCTTC. Amino acid sequence: CASSLLGNNEQFF.